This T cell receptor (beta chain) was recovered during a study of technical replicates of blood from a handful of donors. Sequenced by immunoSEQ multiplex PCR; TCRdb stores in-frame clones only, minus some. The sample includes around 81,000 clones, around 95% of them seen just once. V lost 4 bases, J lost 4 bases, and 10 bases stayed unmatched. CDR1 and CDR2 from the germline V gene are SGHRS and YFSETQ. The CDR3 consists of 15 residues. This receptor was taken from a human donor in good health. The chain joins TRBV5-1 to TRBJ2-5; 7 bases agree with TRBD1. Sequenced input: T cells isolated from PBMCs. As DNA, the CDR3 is TGCGCCAGCAGCCTAGGACAGGCGAGGGGAGAGACCCAGTACTTC. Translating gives CASSLGQARGETQYF.